This TCR beta chain is from a study of cytomegalovirus exposure and HLA in healthy donors. The study ran its PCR with 60 Vbeta and 13 Jbeta primers. This table comes from immunoSEQ multiplex PCR, and its TCRdb copy is limited to in-frame clones, with some not included. This table has over 150,000 clones, more than 60% appearing once. Per the germline V gene, CDR1 is SGHTA and CDR2 is FQGNSA. V lost 5 bases, J lost 1 base, and 6 bases stayed unmatched. The CDR3 length is 15 residues. Only one count was recorded for this clone. The chain carries TRBV7-2 and TRBJ2-5; 8 bases align to TRBD2. Material for sequencing was PBMCs. This sequence was found in a woman aged 45-59 years in good health and CMV-seropositive. The CDR3 sequence: CASSPRAGGQETQYF. In DNA, the CDR3 is TGTGCCAGCAGCCCCCGGGCGGGAGGCCAAGAGACCCAGTACTTC.